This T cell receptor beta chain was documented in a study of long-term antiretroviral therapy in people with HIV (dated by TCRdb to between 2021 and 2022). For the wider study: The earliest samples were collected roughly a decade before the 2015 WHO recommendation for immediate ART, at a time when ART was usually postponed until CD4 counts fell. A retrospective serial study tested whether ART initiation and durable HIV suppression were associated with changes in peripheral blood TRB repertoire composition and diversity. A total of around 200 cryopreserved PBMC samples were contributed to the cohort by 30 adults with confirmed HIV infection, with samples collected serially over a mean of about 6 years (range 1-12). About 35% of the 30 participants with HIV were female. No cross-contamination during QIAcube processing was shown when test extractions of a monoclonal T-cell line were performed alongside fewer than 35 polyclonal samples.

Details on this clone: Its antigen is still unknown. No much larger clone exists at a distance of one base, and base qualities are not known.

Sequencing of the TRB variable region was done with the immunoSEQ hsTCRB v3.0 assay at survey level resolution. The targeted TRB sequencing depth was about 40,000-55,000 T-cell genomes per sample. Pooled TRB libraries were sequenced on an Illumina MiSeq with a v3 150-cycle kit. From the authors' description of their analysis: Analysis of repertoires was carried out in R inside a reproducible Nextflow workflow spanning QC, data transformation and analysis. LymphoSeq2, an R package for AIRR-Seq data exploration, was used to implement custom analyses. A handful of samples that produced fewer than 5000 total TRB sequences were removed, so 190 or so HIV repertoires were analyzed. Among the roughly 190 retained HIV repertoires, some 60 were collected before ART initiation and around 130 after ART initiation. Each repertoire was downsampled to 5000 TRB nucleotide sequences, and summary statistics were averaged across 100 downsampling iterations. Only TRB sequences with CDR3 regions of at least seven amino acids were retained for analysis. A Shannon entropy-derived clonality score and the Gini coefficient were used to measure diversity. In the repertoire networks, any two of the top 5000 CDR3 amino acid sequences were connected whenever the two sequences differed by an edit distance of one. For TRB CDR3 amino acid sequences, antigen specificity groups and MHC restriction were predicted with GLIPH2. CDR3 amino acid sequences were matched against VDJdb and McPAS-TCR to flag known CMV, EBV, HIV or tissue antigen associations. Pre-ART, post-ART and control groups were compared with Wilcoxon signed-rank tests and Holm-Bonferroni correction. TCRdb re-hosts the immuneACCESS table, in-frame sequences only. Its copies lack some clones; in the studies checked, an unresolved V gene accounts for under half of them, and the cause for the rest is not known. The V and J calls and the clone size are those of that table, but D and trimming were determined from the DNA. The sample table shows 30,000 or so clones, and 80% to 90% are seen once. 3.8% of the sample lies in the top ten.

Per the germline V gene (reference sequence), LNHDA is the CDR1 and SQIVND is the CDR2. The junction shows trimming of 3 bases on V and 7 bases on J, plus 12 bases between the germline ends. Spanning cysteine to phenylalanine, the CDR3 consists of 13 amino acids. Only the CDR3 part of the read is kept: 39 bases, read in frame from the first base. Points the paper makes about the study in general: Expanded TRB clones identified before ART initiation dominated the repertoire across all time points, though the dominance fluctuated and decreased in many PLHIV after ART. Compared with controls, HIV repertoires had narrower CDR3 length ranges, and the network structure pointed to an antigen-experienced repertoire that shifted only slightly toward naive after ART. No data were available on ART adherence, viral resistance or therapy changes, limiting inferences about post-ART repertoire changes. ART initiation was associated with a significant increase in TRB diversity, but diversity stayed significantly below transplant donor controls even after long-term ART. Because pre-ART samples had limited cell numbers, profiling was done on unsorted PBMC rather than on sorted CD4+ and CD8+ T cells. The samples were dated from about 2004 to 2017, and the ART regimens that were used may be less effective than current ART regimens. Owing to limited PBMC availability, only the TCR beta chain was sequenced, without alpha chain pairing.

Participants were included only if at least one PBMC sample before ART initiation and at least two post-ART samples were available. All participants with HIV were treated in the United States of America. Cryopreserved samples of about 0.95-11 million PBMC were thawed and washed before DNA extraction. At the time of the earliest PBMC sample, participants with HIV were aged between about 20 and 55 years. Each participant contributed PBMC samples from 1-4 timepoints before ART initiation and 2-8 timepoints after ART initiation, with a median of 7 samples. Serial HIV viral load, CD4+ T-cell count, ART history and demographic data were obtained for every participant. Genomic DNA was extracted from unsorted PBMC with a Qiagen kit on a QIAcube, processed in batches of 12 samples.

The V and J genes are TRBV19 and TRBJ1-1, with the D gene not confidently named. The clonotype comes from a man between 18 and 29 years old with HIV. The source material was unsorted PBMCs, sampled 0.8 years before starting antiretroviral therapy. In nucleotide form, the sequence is TGTGCCAGTAGTATCGAGGAAACTTATGAAGCTTTCTTT. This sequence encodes CASSIEETYEAFF.